These 19 T cell receptor beta chains share one sample of origin, sequenced in a study of T-cell memory formation after mild COVID-19. TCRdb fed the 5' RACE reads into MiXCR, producing one record per CDR3 protein. This sample yields some 150,000 distinct CDR3 sequences, of which 5.5% to 7% are seen a single time; 2% to 2.5% belongs to the top ten. The material sequenced was PBMCs or a T cell subset sorted from them (not recorded which). The receptors here all came from an adult woman who had mild COVID-19 (a few samples of this study predate the infection). Cell type and time point are not known.

The chain joins TRBV5-1 to TRBJ1-1, with 8 bases aligning to TRBD1. CDR3 length: 18 amino acids. Germline V gives CDR1 SGHRS, CDR2 YFSETQ. J was trimmed by 0 bases and V by 6 bases; bases with no gene match: 16. CDR3 nucleotide sequence: TGCGCCAGCATTAAATACAGGGGGGATCGTAGCATGAACACTGAAGCTTTCTTT. Protein product: CASIKYRGDRSMNTEAFF.

This clonotype was observed a few times. This chain joins TRBV7-9 and TRBJ2-3; 12 positions agree with TRBD2. The CDR3 loop spans 15 amino acids. CDR1 and CDR2 from the germline V gene are SEHNR and FQNEAQ (reference sequence). V shed 3 bases, J shed 5 bases, and the junction held 3 bases outside the gene matches. The CDR3 region has the DNA TGTGCCAGCAGCTTCGAACTAGCGGGGGGAGATACGCAGTATTTT. This sequence encodes CASSFELAGGDTQYF.

The table lists this clonotype with many counts. The CDR3 loop is CASSERPYEQYF. The CDR3 nucleotides read TGTGCCAGCAGTGAGCGTCCGTACGAGCAGTACTTC. The J gene is TRBJ2-7, the V gene TRBV25-1; D is unclear. The CDR3 is 12 amino acids. Trimming took 3 bases from V and 4 from J, leaving 7 bases between them. Germline lookup yields CDR1 MGHDK and CDR2 SYGVNS.

The V call is TRBV11-2, the J call TRBJ1-2; D gene ambiguous. The CDR3 length is 14 residues. Trimming took 1 base from V and 3 from J, leaving 9 bases between them. The germline gives CDR1 SGHAT, CDR2 FQNNGV. The CDR3 spells CASSLAFRDYGYTF. CDR3 in DNA: TGTGCCAGCAGCTTAGCTTTTAGAGACTATGGCTACACCTTC.

V is TRBV24-1 and J is TRBJ2-2; the D gene is possibly TRBD1 (5 bases). V lost 4 bases and J 4 bases, leaving 12 bases between the germline ends. The CDR3 totals 15 residues. In germline, CDR1 is KGHDR, CDR2 SFDVKD. CDR3 amino acids: CATSDPRQTTGELFF. DNA for the CDR3: TGTGCCACCAGTGACCCGCGACAGACCACCGGGGAGCTGTTTTTT.

This rearrangement joins TRBV14 to TRBJ2-3; maybe TRBD1 (6 bases). Germline lookup yields CDR1 SGHDN and CDR2 FVKESK. The CDR3 consists of 13 residues. Trimming removed 2 bases at V and 8 bases at J, with 11 bases between. This CDR3 reads CASSQNTGRTQYF. Here the CDR3 DNA reads TGTGCCAGCAGCCAAAACACAGGGCGTACGCAGTATTTT. Together with reference TRBV14 and TRBJ2-3, the CDR3 gives the full variable domain: EAGVTQFPSHSVIEKGQTVTLRCDPISGHDNLYWYRRVMGKEIKFLLHFVKESKQDESGMPNNRFLAERTGGTYSTLKVQPAELEDSGVYFCASSQNTGRTQYFGPGTRLTVL.

The J gene is TRBJ1-2, the V gene TRBV20-1; TRBD1 might be the D (6 bases). V lost 5 bases, J lost 4 bases, and 20 bases lay in between. Germline V gives CDR1 DFQATT, CDR2 SNEGSKA (reference sequence). This CDR3 comprises 15 residues. The CDR3 sequence is CSADPGAPTSYGYTF. In DNA form, the CDR3 reads TGCAGTGCTGACCCAGGGGCCCCAACCTCCTATGGCTACACCTTC.

This clonotype was detected only a few times. The CDR3 nucleotides are TGTGCCAGCTCATCCCAGGGTTCCCAGGGCTACGAGCAGTACTTC. Translation gives CASSSQGSQGYEQYF. The chain joins TRBV18 to TRBJ2-7, with a weak D call TRBD1 (5 bases). Per germline, CDR1 KGHSH and CDR2 LQKENI. The V end lost 5 bases, the J end lost 3 bases, and 17 bases lay between the germline ends. This CDR3 comprises 15 residues.

This clonotype was picked up many times. The chain carries TRBV4-1 and TRBJ2-1, with D possibly being TRBD1 (5 bases). Trimming removed 3 bases from V and 4 bases from J, with 16 bases in between. Germline V gives CDR1 MGHRA, CDR2 YSYEKL. This CDR3 spans 16 amino acids. Written as DNA, the CDR3 is TGCGCCAGCAGCCAGGGTGACAGCCCCTTTTACAATGAGCAGTTCTTC. Its translation is CASSQGDSPFYNEQFF.

This clonotype was observed a few times. This sequence joins TRBV12-3 or TRBV12-4 and TRBJ1-1, with a tentative D call TRBD1 (6 bases). This CDR3 contains 14 residues. The V gene lost 3 bases and the J gene lost 2 bases, with 10 bases spanning the gap. In nucleotides, the CDR3 is TGTGCCAGCAGTTTGTACAGGGTAAACACTGAAGCTTTCTTT. Its translation is CASSLYRVNTEAFF.

This clonotype was picked up a small number of times. The chain is built from TRBV27 and TRBJ1-1, with TRBD1 as a possible D gene (6 bases). The V end was cut by 5 bases, the J end by 5 bases, with 21 bases between. CDR3 length: 16 residues. Germline loops: CDR1 MNHEY, CDR2 SMNVEV (reference sequence). The CDR3 DNA reads as TGTGCCAGCAGTACCCGCGCGACAGGTTGGAGAACTGAAGCTTTCTTT. It encodes CASSTRATGWRTEAFF.

This clonotype was detected only a few times. This rearrangement joins TRBV12-3 or TRBV12-4 to TRBJ2-7; 7 bases fit TRBD2. V lost 6 bases to trimming and J lost 1 base; unmatched junction nucleotides: 6. The CDR3 is made up of 14 amino acids. In DNA, the CDR3 is TGTGCCAGCAGCCTCGGCGGGGGTTCCTACGAGCAGTACTTC. The encoded protein is CASSLGGGSYEQYF.

This clonotype was observed many times. This chain connects TRBV6-2 or TRBV6-3 to TRBJ1-2; TRBD1 matches 9 bases. V dropped 9 bases and J dropped 3; count of bases not matched to a gene: 2. The CDR3 has 12 residues. Germline CDR1 and CDR2: MNHEY and SVGEGT. As DNA, the CDR3 is TGTGCCAGTCGGACAGGGGACTATGGCTACACCTTC. This gives the protein CASRTGDYGYTF.

The chain couples TRBV2 to TRBJ1-1; D is unclear. The CDR3 is made up of 14 amino acids. Per the germline V gene, CDR1 is SNHLY and CDR2 is FYNNEI. V lost 7 bases to trimming and J lost 0 bases, with 12 bases between them. CDR3 in DNA: TGTGCCAGCACCGTTGGACGGATGAACACTGAAGCTTTCTTT. Translation: CASTVGRMNTEAFF.

J is TRBJ2-7 and V is TRBV2; D unclear. This CDR3 contains 11 residues. Trimming stripped 8 bases from V and 3 bases from J, with 8 bases between. Germline CDR1 reads SNHLY; CDR2 reads FYNNEI. This CDR3 is CASGQNYEQYF. The CDR3 DNA is TGTGCCAGCGGCCAAAACTACGAGCAGTACTTC.

This clonotype was observed a few times. The J gene is TRBJ1-5, the V gene TRBV29-1; a possible D gene is TRBD1 (5 bases). Deletions cut 7 bases from V and 5 bases from J, with 12 bases between. CDR3 length: 12 residues. Germline V gene lookup returns CDR1 SQVTM and CDR2 ANQGSEA. CDR3 nucleotides: TGCAGCGCCTCAGGGAACGATCAGCCCCAGCATTTT. This sequence encodes CSASGNDQPQHF.

Ten or more counts support this clonotype. V and J are TRBV4-2 and TRBJ2-7; TRBD1 aligns across 8 bases. The CDR3 totals 15 residues. The germline gives CDR1 LGHNA, CDR2 YNFKEQ. After removal of 0 bases from V and 5 bases from J, the junction contained 6 bases not matched to a gene. The CDR3 spells CASSQDGTGMDEQYF. CDR3 in DNA: TGTGCCAGCAGCCAAGACGGGACAGGCATGGACGAGCAGTACTTC.

This clonotype was counted ten times or more. The chain recombines TRBV5-4 with TRBJ2-7; a weak D match, TRBD2 (6 bases). V gave up 2 bases and J gave up 3 bases, with 18 bases separating them. CDR3 size: 16 residues. Germline CDR1 reads SGHNT; CDR2 reads YYREEE (reference sequence). The CDR3 bases are TGTGCCAGCAGCTTTCGGGACTCCCGTAGGGGCTACGAGCAGTACTTC. It translates to CASSFRDSRRGYEQYF.

This chain joins TRBV18 and TRBJ1-1; the match to TRBD1 covers 9 bases. This CDR3 has 18 amino acids. V lost 6 bases and J lost 4; bases outside the gene matches: 18. Per the germline V gene, CDR1 is KGHSH and CDR2 is LQKENI. This chain's CDR3 is CASSPNRQGVNAGTEAFF. CDR3 DNA sequence: TGTGCCAGCTCCCCTAATAGACAGGGGGTTAACGCGGGCACTGAAGCTTTCTTT.